This T cell receptor (beta chain) comes out of a study of technical replicates of blood from a few donors. Data came from immunoSEQ multiplex PCR; TCRdb stores just in-frame clones and leaves some out. This table has 82,000 or so clones, over 90% appearing once. The CDR3 is 15 amino acids. Germline loops: CDR1 MNHEY, CDR2 SVGAGI. Trimming took 6 bases from V and 6 from J; bases not matched to a gene: 4. The rearrangement uses TRBV6-5 and TRBJ2-1; 14 bases align to TRBD2. Sequencing was performed on T cells isolated from PBMCs. The receptor was derived from a human donor in good health. The CDR3 reads CASSRGTSGGNEQFF. The CDR3 DNA sequence: TGTGCCAGCAGCAGGGGGACTAGCGGGGGCAATGAGCAGTTCTTC.